This TCR beta chain was identified during a study of tumor T cells in aggressive B-cell lymphoma. Assay: immunoSEQ multiplex PCR; the TCRdb copy retains only in-frame clones and omits some. Here the sample spans approximately 10,000 clones, 85% being singletons. CDR1 SGDLS and CDR2 YYNGEE come from the germline V gene. The CDR3 consists of 14 residues. Deletions cut 4 bases from V and 2 bases from J, with 12 bases between. V and J are TRBV9 and TRBJ1-1; D is unclear. Specimen: tumor tissue. The receptor comes from an adult with diffuse large B cell lymphoma. CDR3 sequence reads: CASSPLGVNTEAFF. Written as DNA, the CDR3 is TGTGCCAGCAGCCCCCTTGGAGTAAACACTGAAGCTTTCTTT.